This T cell receptor beta chain was identified during a study of blood T cell repertoires in COVID-19. Study background: The United States, Italy and Spain were the sources of the acute and convalescent COVID-19 samples. Nucleic acid was either cDNA or gDNA, and it came from T cells, B-cell-depleted T cells, or PBMCs.

The authors' processing: Amplification from reference gene primers served as the basis for estimated nucleated cell counts. Method: immunoSEQ multiplex PCR; TCRdb's copy keeps in-frame clones and lacks some. D and trimming were read from the DNA, whereas the V and J calls and clone size are those reported in that table. The table records roughly 55,000 clones, roughly 84% of them present only once. The length of the CDR3 is 15 residues. CDR1 and CDR2 (germline): SGDLS, YYNGEE. The J segment lost 7 bases and the V segment lost 3 bases, leaving 7 bases of the junction unmatched. The TCR originated in a man aged 65 to 79 with active COVID-19. Sequencing was carried out using peripheral blood. The chain recombines TRBV9 with TRBJ1-5, with 10 bases lining up with TRBD1. CDR3 sequence (DNA): TGTGCCAGCAGCGCGGGGGACAGGGGCGGGCAGCCCCAGCATTTT. Its translation is CASSAGDRGGQPQHF. The full variable domain, rest sourced from reference TRBV9 and TRBJ1-5, is DSGVTQTPKHLITATGQRVTLRCSPRSGDLSVYWYQQSLDQGLQFLIQYYNGEERAKGNILERFSAQQFPDLHSELNLSSLELGDSALYFCASSAGDRGGQPQHFGDGTRLSIL.